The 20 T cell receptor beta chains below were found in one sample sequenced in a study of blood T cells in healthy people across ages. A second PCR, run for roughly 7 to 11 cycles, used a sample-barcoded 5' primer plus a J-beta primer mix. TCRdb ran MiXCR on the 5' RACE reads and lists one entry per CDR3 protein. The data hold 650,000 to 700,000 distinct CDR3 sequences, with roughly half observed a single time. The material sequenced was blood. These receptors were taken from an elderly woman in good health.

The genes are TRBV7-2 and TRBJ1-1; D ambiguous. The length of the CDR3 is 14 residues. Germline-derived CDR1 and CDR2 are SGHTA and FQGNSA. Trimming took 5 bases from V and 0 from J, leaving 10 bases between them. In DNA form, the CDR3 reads TGTGCCAGCAGCGCCGGTAATCTGAACACTGAAGCTTTCTTT. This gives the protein CASSAGNLNTEAFF.

CDR3: CASSPLDGQVAKNIQYF. DNA of the CDR3: TGTGCCAGCAGTCCCCTGGACGGTCAAGTAGCCAAAAACATTCAGTACTTC. This chain joins TRBV28 and TRBJ2-4; no definite D call. V was clipped by 5 bases and J by 0 bases, with 17 bases between them. Germline assignment: CDR1 MDHEN and CDR2 SYDVKM. The CDR3 runs 17 residues.

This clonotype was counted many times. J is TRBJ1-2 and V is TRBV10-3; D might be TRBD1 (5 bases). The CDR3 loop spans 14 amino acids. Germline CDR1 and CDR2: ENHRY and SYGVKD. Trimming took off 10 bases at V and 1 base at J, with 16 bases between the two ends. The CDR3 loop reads CASSRDGINYGYTF. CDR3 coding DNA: TGTGCCAGTTCCCGGGACGGGATTAACTATGGCTACACCTTC.

The CDR3 sequence is CASSQDRRGTGELFF. The CDR3 DNA is TGTGCCAGCAGCCAAGATAGAAGGGGAACCGGGGAGCTGTTTTTT. The rearrangement links TRBV4-2 to TRBJ2-2, with D tentatively TRBD1 (5 bases). Germline values: CDR1 LGHNA, CDR2 YNFKEQ. This CDR3 has 15 residues. Deletions cut 0 bases from V and 5 bases from J, with 10 bases between.

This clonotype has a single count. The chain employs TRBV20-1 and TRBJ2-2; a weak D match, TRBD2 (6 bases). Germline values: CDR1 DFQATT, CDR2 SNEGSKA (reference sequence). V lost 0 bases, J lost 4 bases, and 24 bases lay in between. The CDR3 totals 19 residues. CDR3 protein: CSARDSGLLAGWGTGELFF. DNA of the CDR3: TGCAGTGCTAGAGACTCGGGCCTATTGGCGGGGTGGGGCACCGGGGAGCTGTTTTTT.

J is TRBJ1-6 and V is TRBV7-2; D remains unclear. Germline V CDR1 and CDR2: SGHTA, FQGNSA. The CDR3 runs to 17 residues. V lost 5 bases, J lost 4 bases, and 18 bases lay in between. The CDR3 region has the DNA TGTGCCAGCAGCAGAGGCTCCGCGGGAGGTTATAATTCACCCCTCCACTTT. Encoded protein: CASSRGSAGGYNSPLHF.

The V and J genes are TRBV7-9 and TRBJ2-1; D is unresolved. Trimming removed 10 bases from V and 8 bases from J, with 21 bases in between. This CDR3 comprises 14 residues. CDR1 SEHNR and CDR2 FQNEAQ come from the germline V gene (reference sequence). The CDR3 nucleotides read TGTGCCACCACTCCCCCAGGAGTCAACGATGAGCAGTTCTTC. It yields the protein CATTPPGVNDEQFF.

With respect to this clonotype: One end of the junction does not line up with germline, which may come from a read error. CDR3 nucleotide sequence: TGTGCCAGCAGTTTTGATCGTGGCTCTGGGGCCAACGTCCTGAATTTC. It codes for CASSFDRGSGANVLNF. V is TRBV28 and J is TRBJ2-6, with a weak D call TRBD1 (5 bases). The CDR3 runs 16 residues. The germline V gene encodes CDR1 MDHEN and CDR2 SYDVKM.

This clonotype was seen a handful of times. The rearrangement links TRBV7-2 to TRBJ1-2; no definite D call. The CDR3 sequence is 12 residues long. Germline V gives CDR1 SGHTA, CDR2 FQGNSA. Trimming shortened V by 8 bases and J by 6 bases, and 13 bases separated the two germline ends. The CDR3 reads CASSLDRNGYTF. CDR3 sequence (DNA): TGTGCCAGCTCCCTAGATAGGAATGGCTACACCTTC.

Here the CDR3 DNA reads TGTGCCAGCAGCTTAGCCGGGGGCTCTAGACCCAATTCACCCCTCCACTTT. It specifies CASSLAGGSRPNSPLHF. V usage is TRBV7-8 and J usage is TRBJ1-6; TRBD1 is a possible D gene (6 bases). In germline, CDR1 is SGHVS, CDR2 FQNEAQ. The CDR3 sequence is 17 residues long. V gave up 0 bases and J gave up 7 bases, with 16 bases separating them. The whole variable domain, remainder taken from reference TRBV7-8 and TRBJ1-6, is GAGVSQSPRYKVAKRGQDVALRCDPISGHVSLFWYQQALGQGPEFLTYFQNEAQLDKSGLPSDRFFAERPEGSVSTLKIQRTQQEDSAVYLCASSLAGGSRPNSPLHFGNGTRLTVT.

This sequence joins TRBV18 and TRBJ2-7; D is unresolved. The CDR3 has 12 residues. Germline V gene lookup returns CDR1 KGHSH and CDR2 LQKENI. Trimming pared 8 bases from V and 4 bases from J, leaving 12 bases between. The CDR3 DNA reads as TGTGCCAGCGCATCCCTAAATTACGAGCAGTACTTC. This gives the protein CASASLNYEQYF.

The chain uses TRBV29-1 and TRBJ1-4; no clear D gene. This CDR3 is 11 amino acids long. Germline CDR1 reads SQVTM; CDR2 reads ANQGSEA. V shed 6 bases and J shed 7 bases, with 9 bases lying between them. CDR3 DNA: TGCAGCGTCCGGGCCCCTGAAAAACTGTTTTTT. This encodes CSVRAPEKLFF.

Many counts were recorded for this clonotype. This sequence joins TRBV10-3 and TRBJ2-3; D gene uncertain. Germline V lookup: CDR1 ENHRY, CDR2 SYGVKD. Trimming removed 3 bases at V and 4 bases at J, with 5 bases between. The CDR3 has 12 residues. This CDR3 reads CAISEEADTQYF. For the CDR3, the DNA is TGTGCCATCAGTGAAGAGGCAGATACGCAGTATTTT.

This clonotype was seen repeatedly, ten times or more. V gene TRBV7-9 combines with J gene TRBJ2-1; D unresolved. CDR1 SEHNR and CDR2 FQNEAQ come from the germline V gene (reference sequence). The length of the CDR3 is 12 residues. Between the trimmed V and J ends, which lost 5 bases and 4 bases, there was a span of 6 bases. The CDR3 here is CASSPWYNEQFF. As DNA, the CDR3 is TGTGCCAGCAGCCCGTGGTACAATGAGCAGTTCTTC.

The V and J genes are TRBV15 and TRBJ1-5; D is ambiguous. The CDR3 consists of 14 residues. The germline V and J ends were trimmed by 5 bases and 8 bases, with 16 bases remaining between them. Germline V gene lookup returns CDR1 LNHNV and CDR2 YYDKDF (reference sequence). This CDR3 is CATSGRRRFEPQHF. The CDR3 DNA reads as TGTGCCACCAGCGGAAGGCGGAGATTTGAGCCCCAGCATTTT. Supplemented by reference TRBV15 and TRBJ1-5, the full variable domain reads DAMVIQNPRYQVTQFGKPVTLSCSQTLNHNVMYWYQQKSSQAPKLLFHYYDKDFNNEADTPDNFQSRRPNTSFCFLDIRSPGLGDTAMYLCATSGRRRFEPQHFGDGTRLSIL.

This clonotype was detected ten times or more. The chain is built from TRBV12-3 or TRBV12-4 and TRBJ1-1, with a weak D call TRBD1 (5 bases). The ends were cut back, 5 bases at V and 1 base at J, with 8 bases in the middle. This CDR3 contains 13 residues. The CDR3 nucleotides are TGTGCCAGCAGTCGGGGGGGGAACACTGAAGCTTTCTTT. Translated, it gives CASSRGGNTEAFF.

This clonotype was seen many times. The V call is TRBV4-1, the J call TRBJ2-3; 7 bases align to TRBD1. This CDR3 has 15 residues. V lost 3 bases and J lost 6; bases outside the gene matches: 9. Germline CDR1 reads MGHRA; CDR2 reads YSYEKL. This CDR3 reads CASSQQDRVADTQYF. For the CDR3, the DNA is TGCGCCAGCAGCCAGCAAGACAGGGTGGCGGATACGCAGTATTTT.

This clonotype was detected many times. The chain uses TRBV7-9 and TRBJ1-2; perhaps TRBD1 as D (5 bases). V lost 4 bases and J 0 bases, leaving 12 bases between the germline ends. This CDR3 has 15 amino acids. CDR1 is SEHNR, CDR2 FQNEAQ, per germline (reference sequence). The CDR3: CASSSASGTNYGYTF. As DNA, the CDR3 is TGTGCCAGCAGCTCGGCGTCAGGGACTAACTATGGCTACACCTTC.

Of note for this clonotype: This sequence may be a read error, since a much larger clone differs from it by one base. This chain's CDR3 is CASSSKGPGDRIYEQYF. DNA of the CDR3: TGTGCCAGCAGCTCAAAGGGTCCCGGGGACAGGATCTACGAGCAGTACTTC. The chain recombines TRBV7-2 with TRBJ2-7; 8 bases agree with TRBD1. CDR3 length: 17 residues. V dropped 4 bases and J dropped 3; count of bases not matched to a gene: 14. Germline values: CDR1 SGHTA, CDR2 FQGNSA.

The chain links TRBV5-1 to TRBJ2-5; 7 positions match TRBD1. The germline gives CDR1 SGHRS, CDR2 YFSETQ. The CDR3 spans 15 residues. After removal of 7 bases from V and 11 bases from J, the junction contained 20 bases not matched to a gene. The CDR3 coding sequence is TGCGCCAGCGCCACCAGGGACAGCACACACAATGAGCAGTACTTC. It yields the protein CASATRDSTHNEQYF. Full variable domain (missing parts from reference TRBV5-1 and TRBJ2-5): KAGVTQTPRYLIKTRGQQVTLSCSPISGHRSVSWYQQTPGQGLQFLFEYFSETQRNKGNFPGRFSGRQFSNSRSEMNVSTLELGDSALYLCASATRDSTHNEQYFGPGTRLLVL.